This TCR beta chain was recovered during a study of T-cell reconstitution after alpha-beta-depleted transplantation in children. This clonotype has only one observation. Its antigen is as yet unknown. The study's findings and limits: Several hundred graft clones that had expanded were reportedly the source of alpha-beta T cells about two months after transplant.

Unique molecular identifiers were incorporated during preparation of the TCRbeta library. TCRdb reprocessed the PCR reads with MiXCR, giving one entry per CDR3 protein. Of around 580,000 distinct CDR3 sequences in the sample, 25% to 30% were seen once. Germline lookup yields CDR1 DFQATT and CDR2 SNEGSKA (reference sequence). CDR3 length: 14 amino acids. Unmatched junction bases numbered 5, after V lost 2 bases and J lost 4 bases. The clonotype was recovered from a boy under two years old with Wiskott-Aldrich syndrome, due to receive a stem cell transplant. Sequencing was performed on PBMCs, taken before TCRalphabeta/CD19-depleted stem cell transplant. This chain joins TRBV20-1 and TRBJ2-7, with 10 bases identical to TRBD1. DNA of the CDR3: TGCAGTGCTAGAAGGACAGGGGGGAGGTACGAGCAGTACTTC. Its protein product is CSARRTGGRYEQYF.